Listed here are 27 T cell receptor beta chains from one sample, sequenced in a study of cytomegalovirus exposure and HLA in healthy donors. The PCR had 60 Vbeta and 13 Jbeta primers. Only in-frame clones appear in the TCRdb table, and some are missing; sequencing was by immunoSEQ multiplex PCR. The sample holds 120,000 or so clones, about four fifths seen once. Input material: PBMCs. All receptors come from a man younger than 35 in good health and CMV-seronegative.

The V and J genes are TRBV5-4 and TRBJ1-1; TRBD1 is a possible D gene (6 bases). The V and J ends lost 2 bases and 1 base respectively, with 9 bases between them. Germline CDR1 and CDR2: SGHNT and YYREEE (reference sequence). The CDR3 sequence is 14 residues long. CDR3 nucleotides: TGTGCCAGCAGCTTCCCGACAGGGAACACTGAAGCTTTCTTT. It specifies CASSFPTGNTEAFF. The whole variable domain, filled in from reference TRBV5-4 and TRBJ1-1, reads ETGVTQSPTHLIKTRGQQVTLRCSSQSGHNTVSWYQQALGQGPQFIFQYYREEENGRGNFPPRFSGLQFPNYSSELNVNALELDDSALYLCASSFPTGNTEAFFGQGTRLTVV.

Only a few counts were recorded for this clone. The sample holds other DNA sequences that translate to the same CDR3. The chain combines TRBV9 with TRBJ2-1; 7 bases agree with TRBD1. After removal of 0 bases from V and 0 bases from J, the junction contained 3 bases not matched to a gene. CDR3 length: 16 residues. CDR1 and CDR2 (germline): SGDLS, YYNGEE. CDR3 nucleotides: TGTGCCAGCAGCGTAGGGCAGGGGGACTCCTACAATGAGCAGTTCTTC. Translated: CASSVGQGDSYNEQFF.

The V call is TRBV6-1, the J call TRBJ2-2; D is ambiguous. Germline lookup yields CDR1 MNHNS and CDR2 SASEGT. This CDR3 contains 14 residues. V was clipped by 0 bases and J by 5 bases, with 7 bases between them. CDR3 bases: TGTGCCAGCAGTGAAGCGCCCCTAACCGGGGAGCTGTTTTTT. It translates to CASSEAPLTGELFF.

The CDR3: CASSLVQNYGYTF. The CDR3, as DNA: TGTGCCAGCAGCTTGGTGCAGAACTATGGCTACACCTTC. The chain has TRBV5-6 and TRBJ1-2; D not certain. This CDR3 region has 13 residues. V was cut by 0 bases and J by 2 bases, with 5 bases left in between. Looked up from germline, CDR1 is SGHDT and CDR2 is YYEEEE.

The chain combines TRBV19 with TRBJ2-5; D is undetermined. V lost 3 bases and J lost 2, with 7 bases in between. The germline gives CDR1 LNHDA, CDR2 SQIVND (reference sequence). CDR3 length equals 13 residues. The CDR3 nucleotides are TGTGCCAGTAGTATCCCCGAGCAAGAGACCCAGTACTTC. The encoded protein is CASSIPEQETQYF.

J is TRBJ2-5 and V is TRBV5-4; TRBD1 agrees at 7 bases. The J call is uncertain, as TRBJ2-7 better fits the DNA end. From germline, CDR1 is SGHNT and CDR2 YYREEE (reference sequence). This CDR3 comprises 14 residues. This CDR3 is CASSTRQGNYEQYF. DNA for the CDR3: TGTGCCAGCAGCACCAGACAGGGTAACTACGAGCAGTACTTC.

This chain links TRBV19 with TRBJ1-4; D uncertain. CDR3 size: 12 residues. From germline, CDR1 is LNHDA and CDR2 SQIVND (reference sequence). V was clipped by 1 base and J by 8 bases, with 5 bases between them. Here the CDR3 DNA reads TGTGCCAGTAGTATAGTGGAGGAAAAACTGTTTTTT. Amino acid sequence: CASSIVEEKLFF. Supplemented by reference TRBV19 and TRBJ1-4, the full variable domain reads DGGITQSPKYLFRKEGQNVTLSCEQNLNHDAMYWYRQDPGQGLRLIYYSQIVNDFQKGDIAEGYSVSREKKESFPLTVTSAQKNPTAFYLCASSIVEEKLFFGSGTQLSVL.

As to this clone: The identical CDR3 is also encoded by other nucleotide sequences in the sample. The rearrangement uses TRBV9 and TRBJ2-7; the match to TRBD1 covers 9 bases. V was pared by 2 bases and J by 2 bases, with 2 bases of the junction left unmatched. CDR1 is SGDLS, CDR2 YYNGEE, per germline. The CDR3 has 14 residues. The CDR3 loop reads CASSVGTGTYEQYF. The CDR3, as DNA: TGTGCCAGCAGCGTCGGGACAGGGACCTACGAGCAGTACTTC. Together with reference TRBV9 and TRBJ2-7, the CDR3 gives the full variable domain: DSGVTQTPKHLITATGQRVTLRCSPRSGDLSVYWYQQSLDQGLQFLIQYYNGEERAKGNILERFSAQQFPDLHSELNLSSLELGDSALYFCASSVGTGTYEQYFGPGTRLTVT.

The rearrangement links TRBV19 to TRBJ2-3; a weak D match, TRBD2 (6 bases). This CDR3 spans 12 amino acids. Looked up from germline, CDR1 is LNHDA and CDR2 is SQIVND (reference sequence). The V end lost 0 bases, the J end lost 8 bases, and 6 bases lay between the germline ends. The CDR3 spells CASSIEGGTQYF. In nucleotides, the CDR3 is TGTGCCAGTAGTATAGAGGGGGGTACGCAGTATTTT.

The chain links TRBV7-8 to TRBJ1-1; TRBD1 is a possible D gene (5 bases). CDR1 and CDR2 from the germline V gene are SGHVS and FQNEAQ. Deletions cut 5 bases from V and 5 bases from J, with 18 bases between. The CDR3 loop spans 15 amino acids. CDR3 coding DNA: TGTGCCAGCAGCCCCCTCGGAGGGGTGGGGACTGAAGCTTTCTTT. Amino acids: CASSPLGGVGTEAFF.

This chain joins TRBV19 and TRBJ2-1, with TRBD1 identical over 11 bases. Germline V gene data show CDR1 as LNHDA and CDR2 as SQIVND (reference sequence). The V segment lost 5 bases and the J segment 0 bases; nucleotides outside the gene matches: 12. The CDR3 is 19 amino acids. The CDR3 DNA reads TGTGCCAGTAGTCGGATGGGACAGGGGGTTTTCAGCTCCTACAATGAGCAGTTCTTC. Residues: CASSRMGQGVFSSYNEQFF.

The chain combines TRBV6-4 with TRBJ2-1, with 8 bases identical to TRBD2. CDR1 MRHNA and CDR2 SNTAGT come from the germline V gene. V shed 0 bases and J 7 bases; nucleotides not matched to a gene: 8. This CDR3 spans 16 amino acids. The CDR3 DNA reads as TGTGCCAGCAGTGACTCCGATAGCGGGGTTTCAAATGAGCAGTTCTTC. Its translation is CASSDSDSGVSNEQFF.

A single count supports this clone. As DNA, the CDR3 is TGTGCCAGCAGCTTAGGTCGTCAGTTTAGCACAGATACGCAGTATTTT. Its protein product is CASSLGRQFSTDTQYF. The chain uses TRBV11-1 and TRBJ2-3; D is ambiguous. The CDR3 spans 16 residues. In germline, CDR1 is SGHAT, CDR2 FQDESV (reference sequence). Deletions cut 1 base from V and 0 bases from J, with 11 bases between.

This chain links TRBV9 with TRBJ2-5; D remains unclear. Trimming removed 0 bases from V and 4 bases from J, with 4 bases in between. Germline V lookup: CDR1 SGDLS, CDR2 YYNGEE. The CDR3 extends over 12 amino acids. The DNA for the CDR3 is TGTGCCAGCAGCGTAGGAGCAGAGACCCAGTACTTC. It codes for CASSVGAETQYF.

The chain recombines TRBV7-9 with TRBJ1-1, with a possible D match to TRBD1 (5 bases). Germline values: CDR1 SEHNR, CDR2 FQNEAQ (reference sequence). V dropped 0 bases and J dropped 4 bases, with 9 bases sitting between them. The CDR3 runs 14 residues. The CDR3 nucleotides are TGTGCCAGCAGCTTAGCGGGGGGGGGCACTGAAGCTTTCTTT. It yields the protein CASSLAGGGTEAFF.

This chain joins TRBV6-1 and TRBJ1-2; 11 positions agree with TRBD1. V shed 6 bases, J shed 6 bases, and the junction held 9 bases outside the gene matches. The germline gives CDR1 MNHNS, CDR2 SASEGT. The CDR3 totals 15 residues. The CDR3 is CASRPNGQGANGYTF. The CDR3 nucleotides read TGTGCCAGCAGACCAAATGGACAGGGGGCTAATGGCTACACCTTC.

The chain couples TRBV7-6 to TRBJ2-7, with D hard to call. Germline V gene data show CDR1 as SGHVS and CDR2 as FNYEAQ. The CDR3 has 12 amino acids. The V gene lost 1 base and the J gene lost 2 bases, with 3 bases spanning the gap. CDR3 residues: CASSLDTYEQYF. DNA for the CDR3: TGTGCCAGCAGCTTAGACACCTACGAGCAGTACTTC. The full variable domain, completed using reference TRBV7-6 and TRBJ2-7, is GAGVSQSPRYKVTKRGQDVALRCDPISGHVSLYWYRQALGQGPEFLTYFNYEAQQDKSGLPNDRFSAERPEGSISTLTIQRTEQRDSAMYRCASSLDTYEQYFGPGTRLTVT.

This clone was counted between two and nine times. The chain has TRBV19 and TRBJ2-1; a possible D gene is TRBD1 (5 bases). The germline CDR1 and CDR2 sequences are LNHDA and SQIVND (reference sequence). The V gene lost 7 bases and the J gene lost 6 bases, with 13 bases spanning the gap. The CDR3 length is 13 residues. The CDR3 DNA sequence: TGTGCCAGTAACCCCGTAAGGGGCAATGAGCAGTTCTTC. This encodes CASNPVRGNEQFF.

The chain employs TRBV6-1 and TRBJ2-2; 11 bases are a match to TRBD1. V was clipped by 4 bases and J by 7 bases; unmatched bases: 11. Germline V CDR1 and CDR2: MNHNS, SASEGT. The CDR3 contains 17 residues. The CDR3 is CASSATRTGGAGGELFF. CDR3 sequence (DNA): TGTGCCAGCAGTGCTACCCGGACAGGGGGCGCGGGCGGGGAGCTGTTTTTT.

The V gene is TRBV7-3, the J gene TRBJ1-2; no firm D call. The germline gives CDR1 SGHTA, CDR2 FQGTGA. The CDR3 is 13 amino acids. The V and J ends lost 1 base and 3 bases respectively, with 6 bases between them. The CDR3 bases are TGTGCCAGCAGCTTAAACCCAGACTATGGCTACACCTTC. Its protein product is CASSLNPDYGYTF.

Comment on this clone: Distinct nucleotide sequences in the sample also encode this CDR3. This chain connects TRBV9 to TRBJ2-3; unclear D gene. This CDR3 region has 14 residues. Trimming took 0 bases from V and 0 from J, leaving 5 bases between them. Germline values: CDR1 SGDLS, CDR2 YYNGEE. In DNA form, the CDR3 reads TGTGCCAGCAGCGTAGTTGGCAGCACAGATACGCAGTATTTT. This codes for CASSVVGSTDTQYF.

The V gene is TRBV11-1, the J gene TRBJ2-1; TRBD2 matches at 11 bases. Unmatched junction bases numbered 14, after V lost 5 bases and J lost 8 bases. This CDR3 is built from 17 residues. Germline V CDR1 and CDR2: SGHAT, FQDESV (reference sequence). The DNA for the CDR3 is TGTGCCAGCAGCCCAACTAGCGGGGGCCCCCGGGGGGATGAGCAGTTCTTC. This codes for CASSPTSGGPRGDEQFF.

This clone is a singleton in its sample. The chain carries TRBV5-1 and TRBJ1-5; 7 positions match TRBD1. From germline, CDR1 is SGHRS and CDR2 YFSETQ. With V trimmed by 4 bases and J by 7 bases, 11 bases remained unmatched. The CDR3 is 15 residues long. CDR3 residues: CASSPWTGVKQPQHF. CDR3 bases: TGCGCCAGCAGCCCCTGGACAGGCGTAAAACAGCCCCAGCATTTT.

The gene calls are TRBV18 and TRBJ1-4; 12 bases align to TRBD1. The CDR3 covers 16 residues. Germline V CDR1 and CDR2: KGHSH, LQKENI. Trimming cost V 5 bases and J 2 bases; bases outside gene matches: 3. CDR3 sequence: CASSSGTGGTNEKLFF. As DNA, the CDR3 is TGTGCCAGCTCATCCGGGACAGGGGGCACTAATGAAAAACTGTTTTTT.

This rearrangement joins TRBV7-2 to TRBJ1-1, with a possible D match to TRBD1 (5 bases). V lost 5 bases, J lost 7 bases, and 8 bases lay in between. The germline V gene has CDR1 SGHTA and CDR2 FQGNSA. The CDR3 has 11 amino acids. This CDR3 is CASSRGGEAFF. Written as DNA, the CDR3 is TGTGCCAGCAGCCGCGGGGGTGAAGCTTTCTTT. The whole variable domain, remainder taken from reference TRBV7-2 and TRBJ1-1, is GAGVSQSPSNKVTEKGKDVELRCDPISGHTALYWYRQSLGQGLEFLIYFQGNSAPDKSGLPSDRFSAERTGGSVSTLTIQRTQQEDSAVYLCASSRGGEAFFGQGTRLTVV.

The CDR3 DNA sequence: TGCGCCAGCAGCCGAACAGTGAACACTGAAGCTTTCTTT. Translating it yields CASSRTVNTEAFF. V and J are TRBV4-3 and TRBJ1-1; the D is unclear. Germline CDR1 and CDR2: LGHNA and YSLEER. The CDR3 is 13 amino acids. V was pared by 4 bases and J by 0 bases, with 6 bases between.

This chain uses TRBV9 with TRBJ2-2, with unresolved D. The CDR3 runs to 13 residues. Deletions cut 0 bases from V and 6 bases from J, with 6 bases between. Germline loops: CDR1 SGDLS, CDR2 YYNGEE. The chain's CDR3 is CASSVGRPGELFF. In DNA form, the CDR3 reads TGTGCCAGCAGCGTAGGCAGGCCCGGGGAGCTGTTTTTT. The whole variable domain, remainder taken from reference TRBV9 and TRBJ2-2, is DSGVTQTPKHLITATGQRVTLRCSPRSGDLSVYWYQQSLDQGLQFLIQYYNGEERAKGNILERFSAQQFPDLHSELNLSSLELGDSALYFCASSVGRPGELFFGEGSRLTVL.